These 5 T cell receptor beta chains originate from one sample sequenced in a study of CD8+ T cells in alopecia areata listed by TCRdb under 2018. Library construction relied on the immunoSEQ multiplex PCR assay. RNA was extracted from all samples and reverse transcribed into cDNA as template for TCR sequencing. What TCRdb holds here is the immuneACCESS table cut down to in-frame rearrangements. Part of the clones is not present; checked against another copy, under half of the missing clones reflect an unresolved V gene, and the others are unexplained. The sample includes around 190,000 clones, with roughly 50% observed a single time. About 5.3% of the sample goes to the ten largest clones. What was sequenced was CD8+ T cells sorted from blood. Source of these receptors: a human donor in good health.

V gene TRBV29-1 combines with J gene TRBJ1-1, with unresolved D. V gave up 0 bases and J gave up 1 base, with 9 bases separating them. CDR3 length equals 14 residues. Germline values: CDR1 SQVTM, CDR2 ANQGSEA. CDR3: CSVEDPTENTEAFF. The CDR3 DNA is TGCAGCGTTGAAGATCCCACGGAGAACACTGAAGCTTTCTTT.

The CDR3 bases are TGCGCCAGCAGCCAAGAAATTGGGCGCAGGGGGGATGGCTACACCTTC. As protein: CASSQEIGRRGDGYTF. The V gene is TRBV4-1, the J gene TRBJ1-2; 7 nucleotides line up with TRBD1. Per the germline V gene, CDR1 is MGHRA and CDR2 is YSYEKL. This CDR3 has 16 residues. The junction had 10 bases not matched to a gene; V was cut back by 0 bases and J by 6 bases.

The CDR3 spells CSAVPGQGAYEQYF. Written as DNA, the CDR3 is TGCAGCGCCGTGCCGGGACAGGGGGCTTACGAGCAGTACTTC. This rearrangement joins TRBV29-1 to TRBJ2-7, with 12 bases that match TRBD1. CDR3 length equals 14 residues. Germline V lookup: CDR1 SQVTM, CDR2 ANQGSEA. V was clipped by 7 bases and J by 4 bases; unmatched bases: 8.

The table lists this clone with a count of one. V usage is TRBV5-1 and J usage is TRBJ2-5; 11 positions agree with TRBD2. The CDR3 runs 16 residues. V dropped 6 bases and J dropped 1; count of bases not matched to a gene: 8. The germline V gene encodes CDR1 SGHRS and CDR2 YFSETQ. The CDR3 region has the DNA TGCGCCAGCACTACCGGGACTAGCGGAATCCAAGAGACCCAGTACTTC. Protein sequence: CASTTGTSGIQETQYF.

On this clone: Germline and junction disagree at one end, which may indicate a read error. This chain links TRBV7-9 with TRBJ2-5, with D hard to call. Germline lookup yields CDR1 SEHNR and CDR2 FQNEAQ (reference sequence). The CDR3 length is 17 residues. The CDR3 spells CASSPQSGPKGSEIQYF. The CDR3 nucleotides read TGTGCCAGCAGCCCGCAGTCCGGGCCTAAGGGTTCGGAGATCCAGTACTTC.